The 8 T cell receptor beta chains below were found in one sample sequenced in a study of shared clonotypes between healthy human individuals. Repertoires were generated with immunoSEQ multiplex PCR, while TCRdb's copy carries only in-frame clones and drops some. The sample lists about 2 million clones; approximately 95% were seen once. The sequencing sample was made of naive CD4+ T cells sorted from blood. Subset of the sample: CD45RA+ positively selected. The receptors stem from a man younger than 35 in good health.

The chain is built from TRBV30 and TRBJ2-7; 7 bases map to TRBD1. CDR3 size: 14 residues. J was trimmed by 6 bases and V by 3 bases; bases with no gene match: 11. CDR1 is GTSNPN and CDR2 is SVGIG in the germline V gene (reference sequence). The CDR3 here is CAWRRAGGNSEQYF. As DNA, the CDR3 is TGTGCCTGGAGGCGGGCAGGGGGAAATAGCGAGCAGTACTTC.

V is TRBV7-3 and J is TRBJ1-1, with D unclear. Germline V gene lookup returns CDR1 SGHTA and CDR2 FQGTGA. V was shortened by 5 bases and J by 0 bases, with 7 bases between the two germline ends. The CDR3 is 13 amino acids. CDR3: CASSAAMNTEAFF. As DNA, the CDR3 is TGTGCCAGCAGCGCCGCGATGAACACTGAAGCTTTCTTT.

The rearrangement joins TRBV27 to TRBJ2-5; 7 bases are a match to TRBD2. Germline loops: CDR1 MNHEY, CDR2 SMNVEV (reference sequence). The CDR3 has 16 amino acids. The J segment lost 2 bases and the V segment lost 9 bases, leaving 15 bases of the junction unmatched. The CDR3 sequence is CARNRTVCGSQETQYF. In DNA form, the CDR3 reads TGTGCCAGGAACCGAACGGTATGCGGGAGTCAAGAGACCCAGTACTTC.

The chain uses TRBV2 and TRBJ2-1; 9 positions agree with TRBD1. This CDR3 has 15 residues. Germline V CDR1 and CDR2: SNHLY, FYNNEI. V shed 8 bases and J 4 bases; nucleotides not matched to a gene: 9. CDR3 in amino acids: CASRPQGAPYNEQFF. CDR3 bases: TGTGCCAGCCGACCACAGGGGGCCCCTTACAATGAGCAGTTCTTC.

In this sample, this clone turned up a few times. The J gene is TRBJ2-2, the V gene TRBV10-3; 7 nucleotides line up with TRBD2. Germline V CDR1 and CDR2: ENHRY, SYGVKD. V shed 7 bases and J 1 base; nucleotides not matched to a gene: 3. The CDR3 is 14 amino acids. The DNA of the CDR3 is TGTGCCATCAAGGGCGGGGGGAACACCGGGGAGCTGTTTTTT. Residues: CAIKGGGNTGELFF.

This chain uses TRBV7-2 with TRBJ2-5, with 8 bases fitting TRBD1. The CDR3 totals 14 residues. V was pared by 5 bases and J by 1 base, with 3 bases of the junction left unmatched. Germline lookup yields CDR1 SGHTA and CDR2 FQGNSA. Written as DNA, the CDR3 is TGTGCCAGCAGCGTGACAGGGGCCCAAGAGACCCAGTACTTC. Protein product: CASSVTGAQETQYF.

The chain couples TRBV27 to TRBJ2-7, with unresolved D. V was pared by 7 bases and J by 3 bases, with 22 bases between. This CDR3 contains 16 residues. The germline CDR1 and CDR2 sequences are MNHEY and SMNVEV (reference sequence). CDR3 sequence reads: CASTRLLSGSLYEQYF. The CDR3 coding sequence is TGTGCCAGCACCCGACTTCTGTCCGGGTCTCTCTACGAGCAGTACTTC.

The V gene is TRBV6-1, the J gene TRBJ2-5; D is uncertain. The germline V gene has CDR1 MNHNS and CDR2 SASEGT. The CDR3 is 10 residues long. The V end lost 3 bases, the J end lost 8 bases, and 4 bases lay between the germline ends. The CDR3 sequence is CASSDRTQYF. Here the CDR3 DNA reads TGTGCCAGCAGTGACAGAACCCAGTACTTC.